This TCR beta chain was documented in a study of T cells after yellow fever vaccination. Each CDR3 protein gets one entry after TCRdb re-called the 5' RACE reads with MiXCR. There are about 580,000 distinct CDR3 sequences in the sample; approximately 16% occur only once, and 17% lies in the top ten. J lost 9 bases, V lost 1 base, and 8 bases had no gene match. CDR1 is SGHRS, CDR2 YFSETQ, per germline. This CDR3 region has 15 residues. The input for sequencing was PBMCs, taken less than 6 days after the first yellow fever vaccination. This sequence was found in a man between 18 and 29 years old who received the YFV17D yellow fever vaccine. The chain joins TRBV5-1 to TRBJ2-1, with 9 nucleotides matching TRBD1. As DNA, the CDR3 is TGCGCCAGCAGCTTGCAAGGACAGGGGCCCGGTGAGCAGTTCTTC. Its translation is CASSLQGQGPGEQFF.